The 7 T cell receptor beta chains reported below all come from one sample, sequenced in a study of T cell repertoires in cytomegalovirus infection. These receptors have no identified antigens. From the reads, TCRdb called clonotypes with MiXCR, one entry per CDR3 protein. The sample has fewer than 200,000 distinct CDR3 sequences; about 20% are singletons. The sample in question was CD8+ T cells from cultured PBMCs, obtained from culture after CMV antigen stimulation. The receptor source for this set is a human donor in good health (CMV status not recorded). Some clones in this sample may be carry-over from other donors' samples.

This clonotype came up a few times. V and J are TRBV7-2 and TRBJ1-2; possibly TRBD1 for D (5 bases). Trimming took off 3 bases at V and 0 bases at J, with 11 bases between the two ends. The CDR3 consists of 15 residues. Germline assignment: CDR1 SGHTA and CDR2 FQGNSA. The DNA of the CDR3 is TGTGCCAGCAGCTTCAACAGGAGTCCTAACTATGGCTACACCTTC. Protein: CASSFNRSPNYGYTF.

This clonotype showed up just a few times. The J gene is TRBJ1-2, the V gene TRBV7-2; TRBD1 aligns across 7 bases. The CDR3 covers 13 residues. Germline V CDR1 and CDR2: SGHTA, FQGNSA. V lost 1 base, J lost 6 bases, and 2 bases stayed unmatched. CDR3 protein: CASSLVTGDGYTF. CDR3 coding DNA: TGTGCCAGCAGCTTAGTAACAGGGGATGGCTACACCTTC.

The table lists this clonotype with a few counts. The chain is built from TRBV7-9 and TRBJ2-1; no reliable D call. CDR1 and CDR2 (germline): SEHNR, FQNEAQ (reference sequence). Trimming stripped 8 bases from V and 5 bases from J, with 10 bases between. The CDR3 runs 12 residues. CDR3 loop: CASDNSDNEQFF. The CDR3 DNA is TGTGCCAGCGATAACAGCGACAATGAGCAGTTCTTC.

This sequence joins TRBV6-6 and TRBJ1-1, with a tentative D call TRBD1 (5 bases). This CDR3 region has 15 residues. Trimming shortened V by 5 bases and J by 4 bases, and 17 bases separated the two germline ends. CDR1 and CDR2 from the germline V gene are MNHNY and SVGAGI (reference sequence). CDR3 residues: CASSDGGSYLTEAFF. DNA for the CDR3: TGTGCCAGCAGTGATGGGGGGTCGTACCTCACTGAAGCTTTCTTT.

The table lists this clonotype with a few counts. This chain links TRBV20-1 with TRBJ2-7; 7 bases map to TRBD1. Germline values: CDR1 DFQATT, CDR2 SNEGSKA (reference sequence). With 1 base clipped from V and 4 bases from J, the junction kept 4 bases outside the gene matches. The CDR3 runs to 13 residues. CDR3 protein: CSARGQGVYEQYF. CDR3 DNA: TGCAGTGCTAGAGGGCAGGGGGTTTACGAGCAGTACTTC.

Only a few counts were recorded for this clonotype. The chain has TRBV11-2 and TRBJ2-2, with 7 bases matching TRBD2. CDR3 length: 15 amino acids. Trimming removed 5 bases from V and 6 bases from J; junction bases left unmatched: 9. The V gene's germline CDR1 is SGHAT and CDR2 FQNNGV. CDR3 nucleotide sequence: TGTGCCAGCAGCCTAACCTGGGGGGGGGCCGGGGAGCTGTTTTTT. Its protein is CASSLTWGGAGELFF.

This rearrangement joins TRBV6-6 to TRBJ1-1, with TRBD1 identical over 7 bases. Germline values: CDR1 MNHNY, CDR2 SVGAGI (reference sequence). The CDR3 extends over 14 amino acids. Losses at the gene ends were 5 bases for V and 6 bases for J; bases not matched to a gene: 9. Written as DNA, the CDR3 is TGTGCCAGCAGTGAGTTACAGGGGCGGGCTGAAGCTTTCTTT. The encoded protein is CASSELQGRAEAFF.